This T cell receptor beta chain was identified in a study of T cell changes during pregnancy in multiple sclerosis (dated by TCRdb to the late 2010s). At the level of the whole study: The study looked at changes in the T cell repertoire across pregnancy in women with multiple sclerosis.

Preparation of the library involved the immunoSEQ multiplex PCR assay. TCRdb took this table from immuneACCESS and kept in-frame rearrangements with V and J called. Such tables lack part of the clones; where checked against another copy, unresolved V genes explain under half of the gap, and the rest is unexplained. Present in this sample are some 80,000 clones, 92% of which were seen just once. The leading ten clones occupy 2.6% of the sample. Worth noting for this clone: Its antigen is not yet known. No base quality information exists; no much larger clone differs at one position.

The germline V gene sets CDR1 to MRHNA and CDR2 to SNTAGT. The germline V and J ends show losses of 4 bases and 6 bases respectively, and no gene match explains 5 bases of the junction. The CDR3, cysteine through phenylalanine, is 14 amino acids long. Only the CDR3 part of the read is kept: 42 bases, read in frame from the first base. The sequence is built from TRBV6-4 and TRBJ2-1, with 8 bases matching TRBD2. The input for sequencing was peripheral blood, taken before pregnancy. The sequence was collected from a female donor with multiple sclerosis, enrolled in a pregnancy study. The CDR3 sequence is CASSVGTSGNEQFF. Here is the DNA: TGTGCCAGCAGTGTCGGGACTAGTGGCAATGAGCAGTTCTTC.